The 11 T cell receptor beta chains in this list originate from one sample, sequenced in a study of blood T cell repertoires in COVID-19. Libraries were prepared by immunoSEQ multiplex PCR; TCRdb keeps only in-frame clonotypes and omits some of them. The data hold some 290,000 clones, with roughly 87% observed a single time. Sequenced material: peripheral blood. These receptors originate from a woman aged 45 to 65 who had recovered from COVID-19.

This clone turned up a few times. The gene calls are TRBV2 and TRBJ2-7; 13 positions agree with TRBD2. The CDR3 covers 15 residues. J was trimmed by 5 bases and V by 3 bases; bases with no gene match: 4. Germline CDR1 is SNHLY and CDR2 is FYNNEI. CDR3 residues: CASSDWTSGSHEQYF. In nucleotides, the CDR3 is TGTGCCAGCAGTGACTGGACTAGCGGGAGCCACGAGCAGTACTTC.

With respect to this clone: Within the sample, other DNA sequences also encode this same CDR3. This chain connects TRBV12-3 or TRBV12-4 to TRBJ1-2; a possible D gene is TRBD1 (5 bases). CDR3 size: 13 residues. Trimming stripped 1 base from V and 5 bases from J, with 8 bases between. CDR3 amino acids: CASSLGQGYGYTF. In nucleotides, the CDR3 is TGTGCCAGCAGTTTAGGGCAGGGTTATGGCTACACCTTC.

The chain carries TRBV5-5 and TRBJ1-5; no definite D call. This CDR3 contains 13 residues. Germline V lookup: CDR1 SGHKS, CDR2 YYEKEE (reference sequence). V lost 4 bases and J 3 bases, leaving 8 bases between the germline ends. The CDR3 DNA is TGTGCCAGCAGCCCACAGTACAATCAGCCCCAGCATTTT. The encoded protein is CASSPQYNQPQHF.

The CDR3 here is CASSTRGFQPQHF. For the CDR3, the DNA is TGTGCCAGCAGTACCCGGGGATTTCAGCCCCAGCATTTT. The genes are TRBV2 and TRBJ1-5, with unresolved D. Per the germline V gene, CDR1 is SNHLY and CDR2 is FYNNEI. Trimming cost V 5 bases and J 6 bases, with 11 bases left between them. The CDR3 runs 13 residues.

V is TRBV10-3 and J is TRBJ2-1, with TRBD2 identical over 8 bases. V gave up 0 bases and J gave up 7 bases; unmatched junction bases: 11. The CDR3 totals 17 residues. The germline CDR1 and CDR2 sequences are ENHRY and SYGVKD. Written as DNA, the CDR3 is TGTGCCATCAGTGAGTCCGGAAAAAGCGGGAGAAGGAATGAGCAGTTCTTC. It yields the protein CAISESGKSGRRNEQFF.

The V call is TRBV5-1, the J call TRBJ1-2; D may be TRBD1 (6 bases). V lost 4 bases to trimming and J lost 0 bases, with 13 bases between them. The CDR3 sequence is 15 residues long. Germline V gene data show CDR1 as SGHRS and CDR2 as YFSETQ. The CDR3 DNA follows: TGCGCCAGCAGCCCCGGCAGACAGGCTAACTATGGCTACACCTTC. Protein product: CASSPGRQANYGYTF.

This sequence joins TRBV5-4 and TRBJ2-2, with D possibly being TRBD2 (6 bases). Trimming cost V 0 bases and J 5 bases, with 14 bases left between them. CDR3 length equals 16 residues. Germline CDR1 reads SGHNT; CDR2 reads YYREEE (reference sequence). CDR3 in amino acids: CASSLGGASLTGELFF. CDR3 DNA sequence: TGTGCCAGCAGCTTGGGCGGGGCAAGTCTGACCGGGGAGCTGTTTTTT.

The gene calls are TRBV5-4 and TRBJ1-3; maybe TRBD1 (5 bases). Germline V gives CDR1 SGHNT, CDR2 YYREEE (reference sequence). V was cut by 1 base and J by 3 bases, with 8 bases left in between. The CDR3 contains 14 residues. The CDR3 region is CASSLFDSGNTIYF. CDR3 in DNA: TGTGCCAGCAGCTTGTTCGACAGTGGAAACACCATATATTTT.

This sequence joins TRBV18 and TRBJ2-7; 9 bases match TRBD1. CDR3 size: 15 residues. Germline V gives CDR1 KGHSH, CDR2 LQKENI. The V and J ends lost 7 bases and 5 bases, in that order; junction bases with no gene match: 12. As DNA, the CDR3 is TGTGCCAGCTTTGCATCCGGACAGGGGATCAACGAGCAGTACTTC. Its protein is CASFASGQGINEQYF.

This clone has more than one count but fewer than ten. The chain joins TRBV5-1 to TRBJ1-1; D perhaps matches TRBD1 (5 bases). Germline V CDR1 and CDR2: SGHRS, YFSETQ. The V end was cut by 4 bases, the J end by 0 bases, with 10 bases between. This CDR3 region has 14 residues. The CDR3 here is CASSRGLVNTEAFF. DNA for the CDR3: TGCGCCAGCAGCCGGGGGTTGGTGAACACTGAAGCTTTCTTT. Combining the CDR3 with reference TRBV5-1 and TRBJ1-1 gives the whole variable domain KAGVTQTPRYLIKTRGQQVTLSCSPISGHRSVSWYQQTPGQGLQFLFEYFSETQRNKGNFPGRFSGRQFSNSRSEMNVSTLELGDSALYLCASSRGLVNTEAFFGQGTRLTVV.

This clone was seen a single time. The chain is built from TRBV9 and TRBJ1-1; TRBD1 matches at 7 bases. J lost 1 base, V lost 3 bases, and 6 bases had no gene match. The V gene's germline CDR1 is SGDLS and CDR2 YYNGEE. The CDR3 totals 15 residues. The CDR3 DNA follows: TGTGCCAGCAGCGATCTGGGACAGCAGAACACTGAAGCTTTCTTT. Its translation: CASSDLGQQNTEAFF.